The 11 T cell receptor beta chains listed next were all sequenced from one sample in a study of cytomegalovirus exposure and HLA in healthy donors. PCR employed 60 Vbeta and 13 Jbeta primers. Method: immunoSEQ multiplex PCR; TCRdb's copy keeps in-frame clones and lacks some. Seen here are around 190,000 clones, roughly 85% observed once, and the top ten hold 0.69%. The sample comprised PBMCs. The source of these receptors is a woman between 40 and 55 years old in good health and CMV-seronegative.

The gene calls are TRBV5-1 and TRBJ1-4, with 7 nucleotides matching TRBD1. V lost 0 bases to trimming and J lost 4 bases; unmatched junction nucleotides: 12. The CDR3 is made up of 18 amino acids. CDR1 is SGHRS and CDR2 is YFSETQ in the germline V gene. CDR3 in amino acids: CASSLGLMRDSLNEKLFF. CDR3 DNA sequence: TGCGCCAGCAGCTTGGGACTCATGAGGGACAGCCTTAATGAAAAACTGTTTTTT. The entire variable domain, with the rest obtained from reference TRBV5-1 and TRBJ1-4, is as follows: KAGVTQTPRYLIKTRGQQVTLSCSPISGHRSVSWYQQTPGQGLQFLFEYFSETQRNKGNFPGRFSGRQFSNSRSEMNVSTLELGDSALYLCASSLGLMRDSLNEKLFFGSGTQLSVL.

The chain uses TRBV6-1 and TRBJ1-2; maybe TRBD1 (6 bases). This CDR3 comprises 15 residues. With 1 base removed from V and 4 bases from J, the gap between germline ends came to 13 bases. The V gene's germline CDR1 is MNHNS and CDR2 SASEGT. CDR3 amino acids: CASSEGPGEIYGYTF. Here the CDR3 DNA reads TGTGCCAGCAGTGAAGGGCCAGGGGAAATCTATGGCTACACCTTC.

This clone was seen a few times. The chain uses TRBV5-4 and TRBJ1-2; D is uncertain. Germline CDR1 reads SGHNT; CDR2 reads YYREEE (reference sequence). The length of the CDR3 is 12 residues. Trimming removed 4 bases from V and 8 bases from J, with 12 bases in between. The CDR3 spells CASSLSSGGYTF. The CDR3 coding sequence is TGTGCCAGCAGCCTGTCATCCGGGGGCTACACCTTC.

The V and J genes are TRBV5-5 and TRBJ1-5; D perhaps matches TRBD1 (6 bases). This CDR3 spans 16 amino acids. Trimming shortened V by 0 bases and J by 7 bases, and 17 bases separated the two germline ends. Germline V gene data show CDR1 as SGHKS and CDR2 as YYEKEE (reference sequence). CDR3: CASSLEANIQGQPQHF. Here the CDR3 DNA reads TGTGCCAGCAGCTTGGAGGCCAACATCCAGGGGCAGCCCCAGCATTTT.

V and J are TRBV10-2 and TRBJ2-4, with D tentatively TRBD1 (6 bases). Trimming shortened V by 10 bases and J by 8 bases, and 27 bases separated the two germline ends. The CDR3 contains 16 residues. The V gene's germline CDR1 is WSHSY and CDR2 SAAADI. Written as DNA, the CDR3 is TGCGCCACCCAACCTAAACAGGGCAGGGGCTTTGACATTCAGTACTTC. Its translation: CATQPKQGRGFDIQYF.

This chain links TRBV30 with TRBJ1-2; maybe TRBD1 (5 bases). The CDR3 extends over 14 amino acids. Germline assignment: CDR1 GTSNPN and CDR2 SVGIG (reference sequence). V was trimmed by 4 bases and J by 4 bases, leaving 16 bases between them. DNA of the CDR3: TGTGCCTGGAAGCCCCCGGACAAGACCTATGGCTACACCTTC. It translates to CAWKPPDKTYGYTF.

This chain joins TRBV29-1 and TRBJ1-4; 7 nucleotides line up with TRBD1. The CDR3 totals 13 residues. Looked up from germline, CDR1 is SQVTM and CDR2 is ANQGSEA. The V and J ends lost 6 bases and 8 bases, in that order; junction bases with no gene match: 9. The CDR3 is CSVLQGSGEKLFF. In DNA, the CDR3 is TGCAGCGTCTTACAGGGGTCCGGAGAAAAACTGTTTTTT.

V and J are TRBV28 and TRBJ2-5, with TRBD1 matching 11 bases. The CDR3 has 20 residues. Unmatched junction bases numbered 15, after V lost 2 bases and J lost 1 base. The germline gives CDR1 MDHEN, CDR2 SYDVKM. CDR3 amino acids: CASSLGKPDRGLGVQETQYF. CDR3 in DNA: TGTGCCAGCAGTTTAGGAAAGCCGGACAGGGGGCTGGGGGTCCAAGAGACCCAGTACTTC.

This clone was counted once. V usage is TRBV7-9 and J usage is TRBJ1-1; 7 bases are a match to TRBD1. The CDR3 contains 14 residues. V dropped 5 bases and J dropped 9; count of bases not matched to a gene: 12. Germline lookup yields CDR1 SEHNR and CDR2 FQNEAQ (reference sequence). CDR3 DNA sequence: TGTGCCAGCAGCCCCCCTCCGGGACAGAACAAAGCTTTCTTT. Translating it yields CASSPPPGQNKAFF.

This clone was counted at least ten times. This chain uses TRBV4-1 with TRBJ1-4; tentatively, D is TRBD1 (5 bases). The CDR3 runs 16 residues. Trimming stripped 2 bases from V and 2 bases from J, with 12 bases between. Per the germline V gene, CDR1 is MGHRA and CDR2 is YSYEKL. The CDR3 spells CASSQPQGVTNEKLFF. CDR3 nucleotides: TGCGCCAGCAGCCAACCACAAGGGGTTACTAATGAAAAACTGTTTTTT.

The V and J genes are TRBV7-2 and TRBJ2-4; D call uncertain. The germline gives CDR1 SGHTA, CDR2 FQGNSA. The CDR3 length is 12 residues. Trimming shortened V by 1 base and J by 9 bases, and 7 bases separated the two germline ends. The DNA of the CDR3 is TGTGCCAGCAGCTTAGATCCGGGCATTCAGTACTTC. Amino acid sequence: CASSLDPGIQYF.